The entry that follows covers one TCR beta chain sequence. Its cognate antigen is unknown. This sample is drawn from a study of T cells in Graves' hyperthyroidism and ophthalmopathy. Study as a whole: Prior to any treatment, at the point of initial diagnosis, peripheral blood was collected. Study-level findings and limits: Blood held most thyroid clonotypes expanded above 0.001 frequency.

Diagnosis of hyperthyroidism was new in patients aged 18 to 65, and its duration was under 2 months. The PBMCs studied were ones that came from 8 to 10 ml fresh peripheral blood. Using RNA transcripts as the source, TCR beta CDR3 regions were amplified. During a first-round RT-PCR of the TCR CDR3, the HTBI primer set was used. MiXCR was run by TCRdb on the multiplex PCR reads, yielding one entry per CDR3 protein. This sample has under 300,000 distinct CDR3 sequences, with less than 30% found just once. The CDR3 has 13 residues. Trimming removed 1 base from V and 0 bases from J, with 3 bases in between. CDR1 is LGHNT and CDR2 is FRNRAP in the germline V gene.

This receptor was identified in a man in his forties with Graves' hyperthyroidism that later progressed to Graves' ophthalmopathy. Sequencing used blood. The gene calls are TRBV12-5 and TRBJ1-1, with unresolved D. The CDR3 loop is CASGLGVNTEAFF. DNA for the CDR3: TGTGCTAGTGGTTTGGGCGTGAACACTGAAGCTTTCTTT.